The rows below give T cell receptor beta chains drawn from one sample of a study of blood T cell repertoires in COVID-19. Only in-frame clones appear in the TCRdb table, and some are missing; sequencing was by immunoSEQ multiplex PCR. The sample records about 360,000 clones, approximately 86% being singletons. Sequencing used peripheral blood. Source of these receptors: a woman between 55 and 75 years old with COVID-19, enrolled during active disease. The CDR3 runs from the conserved cysteine through the conserved F or W. D genes are given only for firm matches. The listing skips clone size in some rows; elsewhere it reads once, few, many or a size class.

size | D | J | V | DNA | CDR3
. | . | TRBJ1-5 | TRBV29-1 | TGCAGCGTATCTCAGGGCGGCGGGGATCAGCCCCAGCATTTT | CSVSQGGGDQPQHF
. | . | TRBJ1-1 | TRBV14 | TGTGCCAGCAGCCAAACCCTGGGCCGGACAGTGAACACTGAAGCTTTCTTT | CASSQTLGRTVNTEAFF
. | . | TRBJ1-5 | TRBV5-1 | TGCGCCAGCAGCTTGGCTGGGGCGAGCAATCAGCCCCAGCATTTT | CASSLAGASNQPQHF
. | TRBD1 | TRBJ1-1 | TRBV2 | TGTGCCAGCAGGTCCTCAGGGGGGACTGAAGCTTTCTTT | CASRSSGGTEAFF
. | . | TRBJ2-1 | TRBV4-3 | TGCGCCAGCAGCCAAGATACAACGTACAATGAGCAGTTCTTC | CASSQDTTYNEQFF
. | . | TRBJ2-2 | TRBV6-2/TRBV6-3 | TGTGCCAGCAGTTACTCGAGGGCGAACCCGAAGAACACCGGGGAGCTGTTTTTT | CASSYSRANPKNTGELFF
. | . | TRBJ2-5 | TRBV12-5 | TGTGCTAGTGGCTCTAACAACAGGGAGGGAGAGACCCAGTACTTC | CASGSNNREGETQYF
. | TRBD1 | TRBJ1-1 | TRBV6-5 | TGTGCCAGCAGTTCCTCCGGGACAGGGAGCACTGAAGCTTTCTTT | CASSSSGTGSTEAFF
. | TRBD2 | TRBJ2-1 | TRBV28 | TGTGCCAGCAGTTTATTTGCCCGGGGGGGGCAGAACAATGAGCAGTTCTTC | CASSLFARGGQNNEQFF
. | . | TRBJ1-1 | TRBV2 | TGTGCCAGCAGTCGGACTACTACGAATCCTGAAGCTTTCTTT | CASSRTTTNPEAFF
. | TRBD1 | TRBJ1-5 | TRBV6-5 | TGTGCCAGCAGTTACTCCCGGACAGGTGGAAATCAGCCCCAGCATTTT | CASSYSRTGGNQPQHF
. | . | TRBJ2-1 | TRBV2 | TGTGCCAGGAGGAAGACAGGCTACAATGAGCAGTTCTTC | CARRKTGYNEQFF
once | . | TRBJ1-2 | TRBV11-3 | TGTGCCAGCAGCTTATTCCCCCCGAGCACCTTC | CASSLFPPSTF
. | TRBD1 | TRBJ2-5 | TRBV4-2 | TGTGCCAGCAGCCCCTATTGGGACAGGGGTCAGACCCAGTACTTC | CASSPYWDRGQTQYF
. | . | TRBJ2-7 | TRBV6-5 | TGTGCCAGCAGTCCTAGTTTTCCCGAGCAGTACTTC | CASSPSFPEQYF
. | . | TRBJ1-3 | TRBV18 | TGTGCCAGCTCACCCGCCGAGGGAAACACCATATATTTT | CASSPAEGNTIYF
. | . | TRBJ1-5 | TRBV6-2/TRBV6-3 | TGTGCCAGCAGTTTCTTGCGAGCGGGGATTCTTCAGCCCCAGCATTTT | CASSFLRAGILQPQHF
. | . | TRBJ1-1 | TRBV29-1 | TGCAGCGTTGTCCCCCAAGGAGGGAACACTGAAGCTTTCTTT | CSVVPQGGNTEAFF
. | . | TRBJ1-1 | TRBV11-2 | TGTGCCAGCAGCTTTAGCATTGCGGACACTGAAGCTTTCTTT | CASSFSIADTEAFF
. | . | TRBJ2-3 | TRBV7-3 | TGTGCCAGCAGCTTAAGGGGGACTCTCCGGGAAGATACGCAGTATTTT | CASSLRGTLREDTQYF
. | . | TRBJ1-2 | TRBV2 | TGTGCCAGCAGCCAGACAGTGTTCTATGGCTACACCTTC | CASSQTVFYGYTF
. | . | TRBJ1-1 | TRBV5-5 | TGTGCCAGCAGCTCGTACAAGATAGAAGCTTTCTTT | CASSSYKIEAFF
. | . | TRBJ1-3 | TRBV5-1 | TGCGCCAGCAGCTTGGGAGAGTACTCTGGAAACACCATATATTTT | CASSLGEYSGNTIYF
. | TRBD1 | TRBJ1-3 | TRBV6-5 | TGTGCCAGCAGTCTGGACAGGGCAAGTGGAAACACCATATATTTT | CASSLDRASGNTIYF
few | . | TRBJ1-2 | TRBV30 | TGTGCCTGGACCCTAGGGGGTTTTAACTATGGCTACACCTTC | CAWTLGGFNYGYTF
. | TRBD2 | TRBJ2-7 | TRBV10-3 | TGTGCCATCAGGAGCGGGGGCCCTCCCTACGAGCAGTACTTC | CAIRSGGPPYEQYF
. | . | TRBJ1-2 | TRBV6-1 | TGTGCCAGCAGTGAAGCTCTGGCCCAGGGGTATGGCTACACCTTC | CASSEALAQGYGYTF
. | TRBD2 | TRBJ2-2 | TRBV3-1/TRBV3-2 | TGTGCCACGGTAGCGGGGGGGAACACCGGGGAGCTGTTTTTT | CATVAGGNTGELFF
. | TRBD2 | TRBJ2-7 | TRBV10-3 | TGTGCCATCCAACTAGCGGGGGGGGACGAGCAGTACTTC | CAIQLAGGDEQYF
. | . | TRBJ1-6 | TRBV18 | TGTGCCAGCTCACGATTCCAAGGACAGATTGGATTTAGAAAGAATTCACCCCTCCACTTT | CASSRFQGQIGFRKNSPLHF
. | . | TRBJ2-1 | TRBV7-3 | TGTGCCAGCAGCTTACTCCCCCACGGTCGTACCAATGAGCAGTTCTTC | CASSLLPHGRTNEQFF
. | . | TRBJ1-3 | TRBV7-2 | TGTGCCAGCAGACCAGCAGGGGCGGGAAACACCATATATTTT | CASRPAGAGNTIYF
. | TRBD2 | TRBJ2-7 | TRBV4-2 | TGTGCCAGCAGCCAAGGACTAGCTCTCGAGCAGTACTTC | CASSQGLALEQYF
few | . | TRBJ2-3 | TRBV7-3 | TGTGCCAGCAGCCGAAGGACAGGCACAGATACGCAGTATTTT | CASSRRTGTDTQYF
. | . | TRBJ1-1 | TRBV20-1 | TGCAGTGTAATAGCCACTGAAGCTTTCTTT | CSVIATEAFF
. | . | TRBJ2-5 | TRBV3-1/TRBV3-2 | TGTGCCAGCAGCCCGGGGGGCATGTCGGAGACCCAGTACTTC | CASSPGGMSETQYF
. | . | TRBJ1-2 | TRBV9 | TGTGCCAGCAGCGTGAGGAGTGACAGCCCTATCTCTCTCTATGGCTACACCTTC | CASSVRSDSPISLYGYTF
. | . | TRBJ2-1 | TRBV10-1 | TGCGCCCGCCGGGAGATCTACAATGAGCAGTTCTTC | CARREIYNEQFF
. | TRBD1 | TRBJ2-1 | TRBV6-5 | TGTGCCAGCAGTAGACAGGGAGATGAGCAGTTCTTC | CASSRQGDEQFF
. | TRBD2 | TRBJ2-7 | TRBV19 | TGTGCCAGTAGTACTAGCGGGGGGGCTTTCGAGCAGTACTTC | CASSTSGGAFEQYF
. | TRBD1 | TRBJ2-1 | TRBV7-8 | TGTGCCAGCAGCCTGGGGACAGCCCTGAGCTCCTACAATGAGCAGTTCTTC | CASSLGTALSSYNEQFF
. | TRBD2 | TRBJ2-5 | TRBV6-1 | TGTGCCAGCAGTGAATGGGGGGGAACCCAAGAGACCCAGTACTTC | CASSEWGGTQETQYF
. | . | TRBJ1-2 | TRBV7-8 | TGTGCCAGCAGCTTAGTTGCCCGACAGGCAGAGGGGGCTAACTATGGCTACACCTTC | CASSLVARQAEGANYGYTF
. | . | TRBJ1-6 | TRBV6-1 | TGTGCCAGCAGTGGAACAGCGGGGGGGCGCTCCTATAATTCACCCCTCCACTTT | CASSGTAGGRSYNSPLHF
. | . | TRBJ1-2 | TRBV4-1 | TGCGCCAGCAGCCAACCCGGGACTCCGTATGGCTACACCTTC | CASSQPGTPYGYTF
. | TRBD1 | TRBJ2-5 | TRBV11-2 | TGTGCCAGCAGCTTCGGACAGGGTGGGGAGACCCAGTACTTC | CASSFGQGGETQYF
once | . | TRBJ2-7 | TRBV5-4 | TGTGCCAGCAACCATCGGGGTAGGCCCTACGAGCAGTACTTC | CASNHRGRPYEQYF
. | . | TRBJ1-1 | TRBV7-8 | TGTGCCAGCAGCTTCTCGGCTCGAGGGAACACTGAAGCTTTCTTT | CASSFSARGNTEAFF